A selection of T cell receptor beta chains follows, all from one sample in a study of blood T cell repertoires in COVID-19. TCRdb keeps only in-frame clones here, not all; method: immunoSEQ multiplex PCR. Among some 170,000 clones listed, around 80% were seen once. Input material: PBMCs or T cells enriched from blood (not recorded which). The receptor set was obtained from a woman aged 50 to 60 who had recovered from COVID-19. Each CDR3 is given with its conserved first and last residue. D genes are given only for firm matches. Clone size is stated in some rows and not others, as once, few, many or a class when expanded.

v_call: TRBV7-3; j_call: TRBJ2-3; clone_size: NA; d_call: NA; cdr3_aa: CASSLGAGTQYF; cdr3_nt: TGTGCCAGCAGCTTGGGGGCGGGTACGCAGTATTTT
v_call: TRBV5-4; j_call: TRBJ2-2; clone_size: few; d_call: NA; cdr3_aa: CASSADSHTGELFF; cdr3_nt: TGTGCCAGCAGCGCGGACAGTCACACCGGGGAGCTGTTTTTT
v_call: TRBV5-6; j_call: TRBJ2-7; clone_size: once; d_call: NA; cdr3_aa: CASSLIRLAQLAPYEQYF; cdr3_nt: TGTGCCAGCAGCTTGATTCGCCTAGCCCAGTTAGCACCCTACGAGCAGTACTTC
v_call: TRBV13; j_call: TRBJ2-3; clone_size: once; d_call: TRBD1; cdr3_aa: CASSPYPGQGTDTQYF; cdr3_nt: TGTGCCAGCAGTCCTTACCCGGGACAGGGAACAGATACGCAGTATTTT
v_call: TRBV28; j_call: TRBJ1-5; clone_size: NA; d_call: NA; cdr3_aa: CAIARGSNQPQHF; cdr3_nt: TGTGCCATCGCGAGGGGGAGCAATCAGCCCCAGCATTTT
v_call: TRBV28; j_call: TRBJ2-7; clone_size: NA; d_call: TRBD1; cdr3_aa: CASSPPGQGAYEQYF; cdr3_nt: TGTGCCAGCAGTCCGCCGGGACAGGGGGCTTACGAGCAGTACTTC
v_call: TRBV28; j_call: TRBJ1-4; clone_size: NA; d_call: TRBD1; cdr3_aa: CASSTTGLKLFF; cdr3_nt: TGTGCCAGCAGCACGACAGGGCTAAAACTGTTTTTT
v_call: TRBV11-2; j_call: TRBJ2-7; clone_size: NA; d_call: NA; cdr3_aa: CASSLENRYEQYF; cdr3_nt: TGTGCCAGCAGCTTAGAAAACAGGTACGAGCAGTACTTC
v_call: TRBV5-1; j_call: TRBJ1-1; clone_size: few; d_call: NA; cdr3_aa: CASSLDRPMAPAFF; cdr3_nt: TGCGCCAGCAGCTTAGACAGACCGATGGCTCCGGCTTTCTTT
v_call: TRBV5-1; j_call: TRBJ2-7; clone_size: NA; d_call: TRBD2; cdr3_aa: CASSLGTSDYEQYF; cdr3_nt: TGCGCCAGCAGCTTGGGGACTAGCGATTACGAGCAGTACTTC
v_call: TRBV30; j_call: TRBJ1-6; clone_size: NA; d_call: NA; cdr3_aa: CAWRQARILYNSPLHF; cdr3_nt: TGTGCCTGGAGGCAGGCCCGGATCCTGTATAATTCACCCCTCCACTTT
v_call: TRBV2; j_call: TRBJ1-1; clone_size: few; d_call: NA; cdr3_aa: CASSPGQTNTEAFF; cdr3_nt: TGTGCCAGCAGTCCCGGACAGACGAACACTGAAGCTTTCTTT
v_call: TRBV6-2/TRBV6-3; j_call: TRBJ1-1; clone_size: NA; d_call: TRBD1; cdr3_aa: CASSYSRQGTNTEAFF; cdr3_nt: TGTGCCAGCAGTTACTCCCGACAGGGGACAAACACTGAAGCTTTCTTT
v_call: TRBV3-1/TRBV3-2; j_call: TRBJ1-6; clone_size: NA; d_call: TRBD1; cdr3_aa: CASSQELGTGTGGNPRNSPLHF; cdr3_nt: TGTGCCAGCAGCCAAGAGCTAGGTACAGGGACAGGGGGCAATCCTCGGAATTCACCCCTCCACTTT
v_call: TRBV4-1; j_call: TRBJ2-5; clone_size: NA; d_call: NA; cdr3_aa: CASRDSQETQYF; cdr3_nt: TGCGCCAGCAGGGACTCTCAAGAGACCCAGTACTTC
v_call: TRBV28; j_call: TRBJ1-1; clone_size: NA; d_call: NA; cdr3_aa: CASSSTVNTEAFF; cdr3_nt: TGTGCCAGCAGTTCGACAGTGAACACTGAAGCTTTCTTT
v_call: TRBV11-3; j_call: TRBJ2-3; clone_size: NA; d_call: NA; cdr3_aa: CASSPGQFRGDTQYF; cdr3_nt: TGTGCCAGCAGCCCCGGCCAGTTTCGAGGCGATACGCAGTATTTT
v_call: TRBV29-1; j_call: TRBJ1-1; clone_size: NA; d_call: NA; cdr3_aa: CSVGSDMNTEAFF; cdr3_nt: TGCAGCGTTGGCTCAGACATGAACACTGAAGCTTTCTTT
v_call: TRBV5-4; j_call: TRBJ1-2; clone_size: NA; d_call: TRBD1; cdr3_aa: CASSLGGTGEDGYTF; cdr3_nt: TGTGCCAGCAGCTTGGGAGGGACAGGGGAAGATGGCTACACCTTC
v_call: TRBV28; j_call: TRBJ2-7; clone_size: NA; d_call: TRBD2; cdr3_aa: CASSTLAGKEYF; cdr3_nt: TGTGCCAGCAGCACCCTAGCGGGCAAAGAGTACTTC
v_call: TRBV7-9; j_call: TRBJ2-5; clone_size: NA; d_call: NA; cdr3_aa: CASSSRGETQYF; cdr3_nt: TGTGCCAGCAGCTCCCGAGGGGAGACCCAGTACTTC
v_call: TRBV10-3; j_call: TRBJ2-1; clone_size: NA; d_call: NA; cdr3_aa: CAISESGVPNEQFF; cdr3_nt: TGTGCCATCAGTGAGTCAGGGGTTCCCAATGAGCAGTTCTTC
v_call: TRBV28; j_call: TRBJ1-5; clone_size: few; d_call: NA; cdr3_aa: CATLGQGSYQPQHF; cdr3_nt: TGTGCCACCCTGGGGCAGGGAAGTTATCAGCCCCAGCATTTT
v_call: TRBV9; j_call: TRBJ2-7; clone_size: few; d_call: NA; cdr3_aa: CASSPNSAEQYF; cdr3_nt: TGTGCCAGCAGCCCTAATAGCGCAGAGCAGTACTTC
v_call: TRBV7-9; j_call: TRBJ2-2; clone_size: NA; d_call: TRBD2; cdr3_aa: CASSLVVGLAGEYTGELFF; cdr3_nt: TGTGCCAGCAGCTTAGTTGTCGGCCTAGCGGGAGAATACACCGGGGAGCTGTTTTTT
v_call: TRBV6-1; j_call: TRBJ1-1; clone_size: NA; d_call: TRBD1; cdr3_aa: CASSDDRASTEAFF; cdr3_nt: TGTGCCAGCAGTGACGACAGGGCATCCACTGAAGCTTTCTTT
v_call: TRBV7-2; j_call: TRBJ2-1; clone_size: NA; d_call: NA; cdr3_aa: CASSPRAVASSYNEQFF; cdr3_nt: TGTGCCAGCAGCCCCCGCGCAGTAGCTAGCTCCTACAATGAGCAGTTCTTC
v_call: TRBV3-1/TRBV3-2; j_call: TRBJ2-1; clone_size: few; d_call: TRBD1; cdr3_aa: CASSRRGQDEQFF; cdr3_nt: TGTGCCAGCAGCCGCAGGGGACAGGATGAGCAGTTCTTC
v_call: TRBV19; j_call: TRBJ2-4; clone_size: once; d_call: TRBD2; cdr3_aa: CASSFLGGDIQYF; cdr3_nt: TGTGCCAGTAGTTTTCTGGGGGGGGACATTCAGTACTTC
v_call: TRBV7-2; j_call: TRBJ2-1; clone_size: NA; d_call: NA; cdr3_aa: CASSFRGPYNEQFF; cdr3_nt: TGTGCCAGCAGCTTTCGAGGCCCCTACAATGAGCAGTTCTTC
v_call: TRBV5-1; j_call: TRBJ1-2; clone_size: NA; d_call: NA; cdr3_aa: CASSFTSPPYRDKVSNYGYTF; cdr3_nt: TGCGCCAGCAGCTTTACTTCGCCGCCCTACCGGGACAAGGTTTCTAACTATGGCTACACCTTC
v_call: TRBV3-1/TRBV3-2; j_call: TRBJ2-5; clone_size: NA; d_call: NA; cdr3_aa: CASSQEAPSPKETQYF; cdr3_nt: TGTGCCAGCAGCCAAGAGGCACCCTCCCCCAAAGAGACCCAGTACTTC
v_call: TRBV19; j_call: TRBJ2-1; clone_size: NA; d_call: NA; cdr3_aa: CASTTRYNEQFF; cdr3_nt: TGTGCCAGTACCACGCGCTACAATGAGCAGTTCTTC
v_call: TRBV27; j_call: TRBJ2-7; clone_size: NA; d_call: TRBD1; cdr3_aa: CASRKTGTGTYEQYF; cdr3_nt: TGTGCCAGCAGGAAAACCGGGACAGGGACCTACGAGCAGTACTTC
v_call: TRBV3-1/TRBV3-2; j_call: TRBJ2-7; clone_size: NA; d_call: TRBD1; cdr3_aa: CASSQDRGRYEQYF; cdr3_nt: TGTGCCAGCAGCCAAGACAGGGGGCGGTACGAGCAGTACTTC
v_call: TRBV10-3; j_call: TRBJ1-2; clone_size: NA; d_call: TRBD1; cdr3_aa: CAISGDRLGYTF; cdr3_nt: TGTGCCATCAGTGGGGACAGGCTGGGCTACACCTTC
v_call: TRBV7-6; j_call: TRBJ2-1; clone_size: many; d_call: TRBD1; cdr3_aa: CASSPQPQDRAGYNEQFF; cdr3_nt: TGTGCCAGCAGCCCCCAACCGCAGGACAGGGCTGGCTACAATGAGCAGTTCTTC
v_call: TRBV19; j_call: TRBJ1-1; clone_size: NA; d_call: NA; cdr3_aa: CASSIAGGTEAFF; cdr3_nt: TGTGCCAGTAGTATAGCGGGGGGCACTGAAGCTTTCTTT
v_call: TRBV21-1; j_call: TRBJ2-7; clone_size: NA; d_call: NA; cdr3_aa: CASSKMGQSYEQYF; cdr3_nt: TGTGCCAGCAGCAAAATGGGCCAGTCCTACGAGCAGTACTTC
v_call: TRBV27; j_call: TRBJ2-5; clone_size: once; d_call: NA; cdr3_aa: CASSVGGPQETQYF; cdr3_nt: TGTGCCAGCAGTGTGGGGGGGCCTCAAGAGACCCAGTACTTC
v_call: TRBV30; j_call: TRBJ2-5; clone_size: NA; d_call: TRBD2; cdr3_aa: CAWSTTSGRQETQYF; cdr3_nt: TGTGCCTGGAGTACGACTAGCGGGAGGCAAGAGACCCAGTACTTC
v_call: TRBV29-1; j_call: TRBJ2-5; clone_size: NA; d_call: TRBD2; cdr3_aa: CSVEDFWQREETQYF; cdr3_nt: TGCAGCGTTGAAGATTTCTGGCAGCGGGAGGAGACCCAGTACTTC
v_call: TRBV7-2; j_call: TRBJ2-5; clone_size: once; d_call: TRBD2; cdr3_aa: CASSATSGFGETQYF; cdr3_nt: TGTGCCAGCAGCGCGACTAGCGGTTTCGGGGAGACCCAGTACTTC
v_call: TRBV18; j_call: TRBJ1-4; clone_size: NA; d_call: TRBD1; cdr3_aa: CASSPWDRVTNEKLFF; cdr3_nt: TGTGCCAGCTCACCGTGGGACAGGGTAACTAATGAAAAACTGTTTTTT
v_call: TRBV4-1; j_call: TRBJ1-2; clone_size: NA; d_call: TRBD1; cdr3_aa: CASSLTSGTGGFNYGYTF; cdr3_nt: TGCGCCAGCAGCCTTACCAGCGGGACAGGGGGCTTTAACTATGGCTACACCTTC
v_call: TRBV28; j_call: TRBJ2-7; clone_size: NA; d_call: NA; cdr3_aa: CASSFGGRTTYEQYF; cdr3_nt: TGTGCCAGCAGTTTTGGGGGGAGGACAACCTACGAGCAGTACTTC
v_call: TRBV15; j_call: TRBJ1-1; clone_size: NA; d_call: NA; cdr3_aa: CATTPGASTEAFF; cdr3_nt: TGTGCCACCACCCCAGGGGCTAGCACTGAAGCTTTCTTT
v_call: TRBV6-5; j_call: TRBJ2-7; clone_size: NA; d_call: NA; cdr3_aa: CASSGGLYEQYF; cdr3_nt: TGTGCCAGCAGCGGGGGGCTGTACGAGCAGTACTTC
v_call: TRBV6-2/TRBV6-3; j_call: TRBJ1-2; clone_size: NA; d_call: NA; cdr3_aa: CASSYGINYGYTF; cdr3_nt: TGTGCCAGCAGTTATGGCATAAACTATGGCTACACCTTC
v_call: TRBV3-1/TRBV3-2; j_call: TRBJ2-2; clone_size: many; d_call: NA; cdr3_aa: CASSQVGVGTGELFF; cdr3_nt: TGTGCCAGCAGCCAAGTCGGGGTGGGGACCGGGGAGCTGTTTTTT
v_call: TRBV5-4; j_call: TRBJ1-1; clone_size: NA; d_call: TRBD1; cdr3_aa: CASSRQGRGTEAFF; cdr3_nt: TGTGCCAGCAGCCGACAGGGGAGGGGCACTGAAGCTTTCTTT
v_call: TRBV7-6; j_call: TRBJ1-6; clone_size: NA; d_call: TRBD1; cdr3_aa: CASSRGQATNNSPLHF; cdr3_nt: TGTGCCAGCAGCAGAGGACAGGCCACAAATAATTCACCCCTCCACTTT
v_call: TRBV5-5; j_call: TRBJ1-1; clone_size: NA; d_call: TRBD1; cdr3_aa: CASSLQGANTEAFF; cdr3_nt: TGTGCCAGCAGCTTGCAGGGGGCTAACACTGAAGCTTTCTTT
v_call: TRBV30; j_call: TRBJ2-7; clone_size: NA; d_call: TRBD2; cdr3_aa: CAWLPLAGGRGYEQYF; cdr3_nt: TGTGCCTGGTTACCCCTAGCGGGAGGGAGAGGCTACGAGCAGTACTTC
v_call: TRBV4-1; j_call: TRBJ2-1; clone_size: NA; d_call: NA; cdr3_aa: CASSQFPGSPAGVQFF; cdr3_nt: TGCGCCAGCAGCCAATTCCCCGGGAGCCCTGCAGGAGTGCAGTTCTTC
v_call: TRBV5-6; j_call: TRBJ2-3; clone_size: NA; d_call: NA; cdr3_aa: CASSQAFSGNTDTQYF; cdr3_nt: TGTGCCAGCAGCCAAGCCTTTAGCGGAAACACAGATACGCAGTATTTT